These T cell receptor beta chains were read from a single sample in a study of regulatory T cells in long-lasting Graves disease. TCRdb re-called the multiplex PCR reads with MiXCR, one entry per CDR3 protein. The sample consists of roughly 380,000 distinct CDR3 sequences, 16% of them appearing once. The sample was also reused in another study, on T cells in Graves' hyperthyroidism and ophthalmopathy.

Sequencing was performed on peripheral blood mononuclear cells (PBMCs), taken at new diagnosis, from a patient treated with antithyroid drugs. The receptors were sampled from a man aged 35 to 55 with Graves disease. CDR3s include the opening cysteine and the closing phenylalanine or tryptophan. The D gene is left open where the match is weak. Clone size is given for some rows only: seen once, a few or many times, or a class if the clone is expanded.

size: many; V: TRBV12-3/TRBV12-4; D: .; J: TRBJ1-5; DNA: TGTGCCAGCAGTCTCTCGTATAGCAATCAGCCCCAGCATTTT; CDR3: CASSLSYSNQPQHF
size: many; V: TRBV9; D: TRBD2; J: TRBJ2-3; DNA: TGTGCCAGCAGCGCTTACCCTAGCGGGGGGACAGATACGCAGTATTTT; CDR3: CASSAYPSGGTDTQYF
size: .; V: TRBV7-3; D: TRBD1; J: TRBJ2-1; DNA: TGTGCCAGCAGCTTAGAACAGGGGGGACACAATGAGCAGTTCTTC; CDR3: CASSLEQGGHNEQFF
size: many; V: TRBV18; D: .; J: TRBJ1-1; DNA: TGTGCCAGCTCACCACCGAGTGCTACGGCCGAAGCTTTCTTT; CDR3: CASSPPSATAEAFF
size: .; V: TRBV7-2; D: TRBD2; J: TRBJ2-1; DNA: TGTGCCAGCAGCTCCCGCAGATCTAGCGGGGGGGCGGTTCAGTTCTTC; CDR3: CASSSRRSSGGAVQFF
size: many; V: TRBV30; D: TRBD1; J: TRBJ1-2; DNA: TGTGCCTGGACCGGGACAGGGGTACGCTATGGCTACACCTTC; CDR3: CAWTGTGVRYGYTF
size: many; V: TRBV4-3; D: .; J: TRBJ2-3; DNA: TGCGCCAGCAGCCAAGATCCTTTGGGCGGGGCGAGCACAGATACGCAGTATTTT; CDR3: CASSQDPLGGASTDTQYF
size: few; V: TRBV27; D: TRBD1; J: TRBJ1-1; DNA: TGTGCCAGCAGTTCACAGGGGTTGGAAGCTTTCTTT; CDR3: CASSSQGLEAFF
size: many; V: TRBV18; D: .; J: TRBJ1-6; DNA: TGTGCCAGCTCATCACGCGTCGTACCAGCTTATAATTCACCCCTCCACTTT; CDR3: CASSSRVVPAYNSPLHF
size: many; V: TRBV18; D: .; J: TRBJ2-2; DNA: TGTGCCAGCTCACCACCGCCGGGCACCGGGGAGCTGTTTTTT; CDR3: CASSPPPGTGELFF
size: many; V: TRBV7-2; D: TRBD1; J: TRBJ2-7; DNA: TGTGCCAGCAGCCTTCCCACAGGGGGCTCTAACGAGCAGTACTTC; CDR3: CASSLPTGGSNEQYF
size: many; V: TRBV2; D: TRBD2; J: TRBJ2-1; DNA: TGTGCCAGCGAGGTGGGGGGGGGTGAGCAGTTCTTC; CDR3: CASEVGGGEQFF
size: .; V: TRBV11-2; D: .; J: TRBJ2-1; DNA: TGTGCCAGCAGCTTTTTGGACAATGAGCAGTTCTTC; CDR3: CASSFLDNEQFF
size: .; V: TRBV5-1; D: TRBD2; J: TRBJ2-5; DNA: TGCGCCAGCAGCTCCATCGGGCGGGGGAGAGAGACCCAGTACTTC; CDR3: CASSSIGRGRETQYF
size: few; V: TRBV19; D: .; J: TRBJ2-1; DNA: TGTGCCAGTAGTAGAGGTCTCCGGACAACGGGTGAGCAGTTCTTC; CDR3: CASSRGLRTTGEQFF
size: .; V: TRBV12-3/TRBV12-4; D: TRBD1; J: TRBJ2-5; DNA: TGTGCCAGCAGTTTTCAGGACAGGGGAGGCCAAGAGACCCAGTACTTC; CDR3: CASSFQDRGGQETQYF
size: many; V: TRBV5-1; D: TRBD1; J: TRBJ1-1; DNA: TGCGCCAGCAGCTGGGACAGGGATGAAGCTTTCTTT; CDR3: CASSWDRDEAFF
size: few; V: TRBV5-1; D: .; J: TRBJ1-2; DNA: TGCGCCAGCAGCCTGGAACGGGGTGCCCGAGGTGGCTACACCTTC; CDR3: CASSLERGARGGYTF
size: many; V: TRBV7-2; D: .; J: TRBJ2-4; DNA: TGTGCCAGCAGCATCACACAGGGTAATTCCATTCAGTACTTC; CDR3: CASSITQGNSIQYF
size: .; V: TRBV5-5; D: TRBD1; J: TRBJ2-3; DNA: TGTGCCAGCAGCTTGTCCCTAAGGACAGGGGTTGGAGATACGCAGTATTTT; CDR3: CASSLSLRTGVGDTQYF
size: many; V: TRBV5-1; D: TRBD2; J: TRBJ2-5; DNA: TGCGCCAGCAGCTTCGGACTAGCGGGGGCCTCCCAAGAGACCCAGTACTTC; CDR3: CASSFGLAGASQETQYF
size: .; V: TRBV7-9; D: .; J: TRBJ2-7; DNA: TGTGCCAGCAGCCATAACAACTACGAGCAGTACTTC; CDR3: CASSHNNYEQYF
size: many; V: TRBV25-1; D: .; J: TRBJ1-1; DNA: TGTGCCAGCAATTGGGGAGGTGGCACTGAAGCTTTCTTT; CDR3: CASNWGGGTEAFF
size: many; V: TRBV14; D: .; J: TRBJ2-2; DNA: TGTGCCAGCAGCCAGGCACCTTACACCGGGGAGCTGTTTTTT; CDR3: CASSQAPYTGELFF
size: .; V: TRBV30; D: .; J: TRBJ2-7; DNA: TGTGCCTGGAGTGTTTCCTACGAGCAGTGCTTC; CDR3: CAWSVSYEQCF
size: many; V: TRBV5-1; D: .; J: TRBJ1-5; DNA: TGCGCCAGCAGCATCCCACTCGGACCTAATCAGCCCCAGCATTTT; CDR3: CASSIPLGPNQPQHF
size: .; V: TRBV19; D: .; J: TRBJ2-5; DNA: TGTGCCAGTAGTTCACAGATCCAAGAGACCCAGTACTTC; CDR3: CASSSQIQETQYF
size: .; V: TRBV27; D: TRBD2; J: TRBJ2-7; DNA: TGTGCCAGCAGTCCTCGGGGACTAGCGGGAGAGATCCACGAGCAGTACTTC; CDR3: CASSPRGLAGEIHEQYF
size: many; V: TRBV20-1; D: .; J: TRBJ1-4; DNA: TGCAGTGCTAGTGAGGTAGCGGCTGAAAAACTGTTTTTT; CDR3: CSASEVAAEKLFF
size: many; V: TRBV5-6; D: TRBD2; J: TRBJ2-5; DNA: TGTGCCAGCAGCTTGCGCAGCGGGGGGGGGCCAGAGACCCAGTACTTC; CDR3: CASSLRSGGGPETQYF
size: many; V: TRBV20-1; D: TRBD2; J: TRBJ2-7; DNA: TGCAGTGCCCACGACGGGGGGTACGAGCAGTACTTC; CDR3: CSAHDGGYEQYF
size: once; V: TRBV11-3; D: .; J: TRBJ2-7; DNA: TGTGCCAGCAGCGAGGGTTCCATGGGGGAGCAGTACTTC; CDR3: CASSEGSMGEQYF
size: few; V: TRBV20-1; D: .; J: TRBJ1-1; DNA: TGCAGTGCTAGGTCCTGGAACACTGAAGCTTTCTTT; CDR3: CSARSWNTEAFF
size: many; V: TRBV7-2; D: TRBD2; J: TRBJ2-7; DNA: TGTGCCAGCAGCGCGCGGGGGGGCTCCCACGAGCAGTACTTC; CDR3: CASSARGGSHEQYF
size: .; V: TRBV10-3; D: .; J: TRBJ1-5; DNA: TGTGCCATCAGTGAGTCCCTCGTCAATCAGCCCCAGCATTTT; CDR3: CAISESLVNQPQHF
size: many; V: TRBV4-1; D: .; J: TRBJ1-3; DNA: TGCGCCAGCAGCCGCCGCCACTTCAGGCATGCGGCTGGAAACACCATATATTTT; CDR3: CASSRRHFRHAAGNTIYF
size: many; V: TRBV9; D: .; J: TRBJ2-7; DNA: TGTGCCAGCAGTGCGGACAGTCCCTACGAGCAGTACTTC; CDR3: CASSADSPYEQYF
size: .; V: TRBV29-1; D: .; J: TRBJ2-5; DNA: TGCAGCGCCTTTCGGGCCCAAATAGAGACCCAGTACTTC; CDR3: CSAFRAQIETQYF
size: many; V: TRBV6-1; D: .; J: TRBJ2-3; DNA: TGTGCCAGCGACCTAGCAGATACGCAGTATTTT; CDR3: CASDLADTQYF
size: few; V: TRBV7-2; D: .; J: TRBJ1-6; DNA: TGTGCCAGCAGCGCAGGGTTTTTGAGTTCACCCCTCCACTTT; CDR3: CASSAGFLSSPLHF
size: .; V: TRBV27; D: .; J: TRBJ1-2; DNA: TGTGCCAGCACTCCGGGGGGCGGCTATGGCTACACCTTC; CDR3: CASTPGGGYGYTF
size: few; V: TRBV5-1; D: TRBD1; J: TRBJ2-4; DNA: TGCGCCAGCAGCGCTGAGGGGACAGGGGGTATAGACATTCAGTACTTC; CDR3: CASSAEGTGGIDIQYF
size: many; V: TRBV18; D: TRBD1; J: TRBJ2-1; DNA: TGTGCCAGCTCACCACAAGGCAGGGGGATTAGCAATGAGCAGTTCTTC; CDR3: CASSPQGRGISNEQFF
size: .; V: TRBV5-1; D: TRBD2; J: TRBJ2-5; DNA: TGCGCCAGCAGCACCGGGGGGGCCCGGGAGACCCAGTACTTC; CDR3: CASSTGGARETQYF
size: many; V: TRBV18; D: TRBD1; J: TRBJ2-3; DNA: TGTGCCAGCTCACCACAGGACAGGGGTGGAGATACGCAGTATTTT; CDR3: CASSPQDRGGDTQYF
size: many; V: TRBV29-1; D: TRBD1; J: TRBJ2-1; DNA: TGCAGCGTTGACACAGGGGGCAATGAGCAGTTCTTC; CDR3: CSVDTGGNEQFF
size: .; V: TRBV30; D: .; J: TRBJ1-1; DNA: TGTGCCTGGGGCCCTCAGACTGAAGCTTTCTTT; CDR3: CAWGPQTEAFF
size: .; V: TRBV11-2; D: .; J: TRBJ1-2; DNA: TGTGCCAGCAGCTTGGGGGGCCACCTCTATGGCTACACCTTC; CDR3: CASSLGGHLYGYTF
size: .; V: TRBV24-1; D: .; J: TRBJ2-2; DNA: TGTGCCACCAGTGAGCGGCAGGGGCACTACACCGGGGAGCTGTTTTTT; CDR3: CATSERQGHYTGELFF
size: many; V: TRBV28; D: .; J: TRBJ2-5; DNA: TGTGCCAGCAGTTCACAGGGAGGGGAAAAGACCCAGTACTTC; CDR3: CASSSQGGEKTQYF
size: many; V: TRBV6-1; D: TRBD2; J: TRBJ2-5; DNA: TGTGCCAGCAGCCCCGGGACTAGCGGGGGACTCCAAGAGACCCAGTACTTC; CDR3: CASSPGTSGGLQETQYF
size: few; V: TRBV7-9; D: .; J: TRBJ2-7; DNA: TGTGCCAGCAGCTCCTCTCGGGTAAGCGGCGAGCAGTACTTC; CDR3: CASSSSRVSGEQYF
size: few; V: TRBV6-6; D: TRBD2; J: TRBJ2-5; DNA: TGTGCCAGCAGTTACTCGACTAACTTTGGTGGGAGCGGGACCGAGACCCAGTACTTC; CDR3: CASSYSTNFGGSGTETQYF
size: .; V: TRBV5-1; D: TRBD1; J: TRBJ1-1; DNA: TGCGTCAGCAGGTTACGGCAGGGGGCGGGTACTGAAGCTTTCTTT; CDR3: CVSRLRQGAGTEAFF
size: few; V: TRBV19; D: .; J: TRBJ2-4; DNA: TGTGCCAGTAGCCGGCGGGGTCTAGCCAAAAACATTCAGTACTTC; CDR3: CASSRRGLAKNIQYF
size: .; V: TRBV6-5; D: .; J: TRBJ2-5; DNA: TGTGCCAGCAGTTACCCAGACGGTGAGACCCAGTACTTC; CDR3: CASSYPDGETQYF
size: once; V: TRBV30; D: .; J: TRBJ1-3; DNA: TGTGCCTGGAGTGGAACAGATATAAACACCATATATTTT; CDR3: CAWSGTDINTIYF